The clone carrying this T cell receptor beta chain has a handful of counts. The antigen is unknown. Germline CDR1 is SGHTA and CDR2 is FQGNSA. The CDR3 has 14 residues. V was pared by 8 bases and J by 0 bases, with 4 bases of the junction left unmatched. TCR beta CDR3 regions were amplified from RNA transcripts. Following a first-round RT-PCR that used HTBI primers, a second-round multiplex PCR was carried out. TCRdb passed the multiplex PCR reads through MiXCR, listing each CDR3 protein once. In the table there are over a million distinct CDR3 sequences, about 38% of which are singletons. This record belongs to a study of Graves' ophthalmopathy and Graves' hyperthyroidism. Study-level information: Calling hyperthyroidism stable required that no ophthalmopathy show up within 18 months of follow-up.

General observations from the study: Among thyroid clonotypes expanded above 0.001 frequency, most also appeared in blood.

Ineligible for inclusion were patients with other autoimmune diseases, uncontrolled infections, pregnancy or lactation. This clonotype originated in an adult man with Graves' hyperthyroidism. The specimen sequenced was peripheral blood or thyroid tissue (not recorded which). This chain uses TRBV7-2 with TRBJ2-7, with 10 bases aligning to TRBD2. CDR3 nucleotide sequence: TGTGCCAGCGGACTAGCGGAAGTCTCCTACGAGCAGTACTTC. Protein sequence: CASGLAEVSYEQYF.